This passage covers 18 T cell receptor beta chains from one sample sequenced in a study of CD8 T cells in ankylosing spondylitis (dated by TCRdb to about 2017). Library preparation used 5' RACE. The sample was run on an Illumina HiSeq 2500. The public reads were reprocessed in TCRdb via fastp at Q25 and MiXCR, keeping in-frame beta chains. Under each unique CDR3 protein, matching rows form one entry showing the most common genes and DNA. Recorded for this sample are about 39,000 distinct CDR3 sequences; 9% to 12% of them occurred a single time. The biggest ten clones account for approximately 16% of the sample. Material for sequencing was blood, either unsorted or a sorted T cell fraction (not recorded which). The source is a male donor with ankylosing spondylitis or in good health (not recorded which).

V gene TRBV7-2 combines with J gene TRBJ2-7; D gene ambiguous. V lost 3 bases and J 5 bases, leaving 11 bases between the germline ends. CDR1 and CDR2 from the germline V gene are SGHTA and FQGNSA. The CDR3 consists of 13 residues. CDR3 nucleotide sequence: TGTGCCAGCAGCTTGGGCAGGCCGAACGAGCAGTACTTC. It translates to CASSLGRPNEQYF.

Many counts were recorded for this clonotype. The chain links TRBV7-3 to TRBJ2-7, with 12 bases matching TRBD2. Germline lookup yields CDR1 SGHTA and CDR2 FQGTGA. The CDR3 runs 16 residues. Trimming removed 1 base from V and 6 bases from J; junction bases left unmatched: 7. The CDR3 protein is CASSLRRLAGVLEQYF. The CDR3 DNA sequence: TGTGCCAGCAGCTTAAGGCGACTAGCGGGAGTACTCGAGCAGTACTTC.

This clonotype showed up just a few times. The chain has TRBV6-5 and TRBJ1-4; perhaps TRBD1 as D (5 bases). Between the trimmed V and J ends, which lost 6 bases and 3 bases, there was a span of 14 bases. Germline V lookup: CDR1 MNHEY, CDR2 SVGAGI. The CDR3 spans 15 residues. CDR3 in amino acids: CASRSSIGANEKLFF. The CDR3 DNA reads TGTGCCAGCAGATCTTCGATAGGGGCTAATGAAAAACTGTTTTTT.

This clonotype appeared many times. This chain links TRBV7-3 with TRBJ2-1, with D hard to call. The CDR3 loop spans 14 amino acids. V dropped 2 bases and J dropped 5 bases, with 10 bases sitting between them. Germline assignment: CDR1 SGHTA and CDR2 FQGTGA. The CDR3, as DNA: TGTGCCAGCAGCTTATCTAGGAATAACAATGAGCAGTTCTTC. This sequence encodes CASSLSRNNNEQFF.

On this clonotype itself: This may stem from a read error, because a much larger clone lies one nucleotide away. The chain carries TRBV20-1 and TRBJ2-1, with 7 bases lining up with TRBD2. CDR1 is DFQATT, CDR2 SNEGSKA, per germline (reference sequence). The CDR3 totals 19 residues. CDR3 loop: CCARDSPRRPGLNHGEQFF. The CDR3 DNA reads TGCTGTGCTAGAGACAGCCCCCGGCGGCCGGGACTAAACCATGGTGAGCAGTTCTTC.

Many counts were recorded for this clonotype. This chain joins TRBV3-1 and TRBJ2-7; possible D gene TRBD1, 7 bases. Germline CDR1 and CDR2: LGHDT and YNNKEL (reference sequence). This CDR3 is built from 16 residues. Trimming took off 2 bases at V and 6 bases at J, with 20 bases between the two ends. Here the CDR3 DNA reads TGTGCCAGCAGCCAAAGCGTCGGCCAGGGGGGAGGCGAGCAGTACTTC. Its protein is CASSQSVGQGGGEQYF.

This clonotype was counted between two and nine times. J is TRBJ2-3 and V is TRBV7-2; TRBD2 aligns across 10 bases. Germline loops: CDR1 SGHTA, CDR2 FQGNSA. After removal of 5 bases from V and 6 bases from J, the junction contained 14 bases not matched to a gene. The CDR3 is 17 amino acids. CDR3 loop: CASSPKTTSGTWDTQYF. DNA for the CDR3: TGTGCCAGCAGCCCAAAAACCACTAGCGGGACTTGGGATACGCAGTATTTT.

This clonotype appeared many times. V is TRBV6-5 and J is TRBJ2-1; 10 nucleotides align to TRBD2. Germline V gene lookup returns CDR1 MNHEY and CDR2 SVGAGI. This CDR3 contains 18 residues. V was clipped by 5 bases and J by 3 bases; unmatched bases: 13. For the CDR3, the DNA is TGTGCCAGCAGTCACACTCGGGCTAGCGGGAGTATCTACAATGAGCAGTTCTTC. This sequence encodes CASSHTRASGSIYNEQFF.

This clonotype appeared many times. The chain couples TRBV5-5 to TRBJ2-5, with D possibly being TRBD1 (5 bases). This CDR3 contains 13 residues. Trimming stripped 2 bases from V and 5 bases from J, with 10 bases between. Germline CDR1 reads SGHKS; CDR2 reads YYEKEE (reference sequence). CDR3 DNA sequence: TGTGCCAGCAGCTTACGGACACGGGAGACCCAGTACTTC. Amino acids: CASSLRTRETQYF.

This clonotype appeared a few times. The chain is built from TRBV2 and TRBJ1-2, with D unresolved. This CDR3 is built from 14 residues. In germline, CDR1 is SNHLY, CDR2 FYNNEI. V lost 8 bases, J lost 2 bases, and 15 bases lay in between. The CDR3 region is CASQTMGSNYGYTF. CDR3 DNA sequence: TGTGCCAGCCAAACGATGGGCTCGAACTATGGCTACACCTTC.

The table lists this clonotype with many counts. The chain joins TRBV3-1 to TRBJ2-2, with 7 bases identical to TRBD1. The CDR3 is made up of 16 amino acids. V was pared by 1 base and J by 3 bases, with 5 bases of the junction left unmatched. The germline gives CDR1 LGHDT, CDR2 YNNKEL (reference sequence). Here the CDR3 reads CASSQGWQGDTGELFF. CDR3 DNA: TGTGCCAGCAGCCAAGGTTGGCAGGGGGACACCGGGGAGCTGTTTTTT.

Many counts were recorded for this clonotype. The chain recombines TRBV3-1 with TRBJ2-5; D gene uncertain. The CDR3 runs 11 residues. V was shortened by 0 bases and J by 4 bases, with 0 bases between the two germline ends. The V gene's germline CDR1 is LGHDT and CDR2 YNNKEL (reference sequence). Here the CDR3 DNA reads TGTGCCAGCAGCCAAGAAGAGACCCAGTACTTC. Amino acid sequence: CASSQEETQYF.

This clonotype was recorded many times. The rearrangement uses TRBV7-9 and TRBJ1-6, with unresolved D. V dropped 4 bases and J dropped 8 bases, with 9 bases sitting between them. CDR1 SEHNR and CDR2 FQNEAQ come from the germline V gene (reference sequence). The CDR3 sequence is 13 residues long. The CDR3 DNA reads TGTGCCAGCAGCTCCCGTATGGATTCACCCCTCCACTTT. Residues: CASSSRMDSPLHF.

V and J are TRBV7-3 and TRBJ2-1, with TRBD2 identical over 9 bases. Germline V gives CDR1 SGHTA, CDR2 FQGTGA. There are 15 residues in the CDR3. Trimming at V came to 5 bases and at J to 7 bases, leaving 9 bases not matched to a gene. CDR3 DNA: TGTGCCAGCAGCCGCGGGGGGGAGGGGGCGAATGAGCAGTTCTTC. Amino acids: CASSRGGEGANEQFF. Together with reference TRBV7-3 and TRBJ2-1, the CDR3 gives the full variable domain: GAGVSQTPSNKVTEKGKYVELRCDPISGHTALYWYRQSLGQGPEFLIYFQGTGAADDSGLPNDRFFAVRPEGSVSTLKIQRTERGDSAVYLCASSRGGEGANEQFFGPGTRLTVL.

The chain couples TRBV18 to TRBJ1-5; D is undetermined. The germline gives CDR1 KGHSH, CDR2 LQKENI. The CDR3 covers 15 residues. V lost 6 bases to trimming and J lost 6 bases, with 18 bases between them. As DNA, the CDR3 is TGTGCCAGCTCGCCGGACGGTGGCTCGGGTCAGCCCCAGCATTTT. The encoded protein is CASSPDGGSGQPQHF.

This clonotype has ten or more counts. In nucleotides, the CDR3 is TGCGCCAGCAGCTTGGCCCCAGACAGACGGGATGCACCCCTCCACTTT. Amino acid sequence: CASSLAPDRRDAPLHF. The genes are TRBV5-1 and TRBJ1-6, with D maybe TRBD1 (5 bases). Looked up from germline, CDR1 is SGHRS and CDR2 is YFSETQ. The germline V and J ends were trimmed by 0 bases and 11 bases, with 18 bases remaining between them. The CDR3 is made up of 16 amino acids.

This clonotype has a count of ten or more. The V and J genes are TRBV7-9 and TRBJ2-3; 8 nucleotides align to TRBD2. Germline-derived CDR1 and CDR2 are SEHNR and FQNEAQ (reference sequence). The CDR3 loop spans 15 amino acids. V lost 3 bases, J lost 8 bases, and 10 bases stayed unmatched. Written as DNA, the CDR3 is TGTGCCAGCAGCTTGGGGGTAGCGAGCGGGAGTACGCAGTATTTT. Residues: CASSLGVASGSTQYF.

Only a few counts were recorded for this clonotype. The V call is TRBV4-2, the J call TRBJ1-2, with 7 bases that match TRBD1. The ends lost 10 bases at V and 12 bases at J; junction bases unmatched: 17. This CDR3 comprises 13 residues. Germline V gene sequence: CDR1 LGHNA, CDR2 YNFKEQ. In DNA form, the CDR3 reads TGTGCCATGGGCCCCGGGGGACAGACCCTAAACACCTTC. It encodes CAMGPGGQTLNTF.